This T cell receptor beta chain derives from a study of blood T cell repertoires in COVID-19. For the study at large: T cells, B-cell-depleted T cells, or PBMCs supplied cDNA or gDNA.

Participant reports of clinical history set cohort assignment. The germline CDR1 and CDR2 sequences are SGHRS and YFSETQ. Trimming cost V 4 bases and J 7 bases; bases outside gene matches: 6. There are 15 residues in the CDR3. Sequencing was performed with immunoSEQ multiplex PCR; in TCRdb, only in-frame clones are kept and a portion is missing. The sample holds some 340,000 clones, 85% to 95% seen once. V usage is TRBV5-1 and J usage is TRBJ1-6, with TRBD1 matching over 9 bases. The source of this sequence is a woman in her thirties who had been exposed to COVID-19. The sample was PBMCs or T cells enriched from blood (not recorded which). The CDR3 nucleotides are TGCGCCAGCAGCGCATACAGGGGGCTCAATTCACCCCTCCACTTT. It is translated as CASSAYRGLNSPLHF.